This T cell receptor beta chain was recorded in a study of CD8 T cells in ankylosing spondylitis (dated by TCRdb to the late 2010s). About the full investigation: To find TCR variants linked to disease, the study profiled T cell receptor beta repertoires in ankylosing spondylitis patients and healthy donors. The full study cohort comprised approximately 23 ankylosing spondylitis patients and roughly 110 healthy donors. Peripheral blood was sampled, and synovial fluid was also collected from ankylosing spondylitis patients.

On the study overall, not on this receptor specifically: The disease-linked clones had a CD8+ phenotype and were found at relatively low frequencies in peripheral blood. A TCR beta motif of 7 or 8 highly homologous amino acid variants appeared characteristic of blood from ankylosing spondylitis patients. Some motif variants were previously reported in synovial fluid and blood of reactive arthritis patients, suggesting common disease-initiation mechanisms. According to the report, matched synovial fluid samples from ankylosing spondylitis patients were significantly enriched for the disease-linked clones.

Sequencing was performed on an Illumina HiSeq 2500. TCR beta libraries were prepared by quantitative 5'-RACE with molecular barcodes. As for the original processing: To identify disease-linked TCR variants, a new computational method was used, one built on a probabilistic model of VDJ rearrangement. TCRdb trimmed the raw reads at Q25, called clones with MiXCR and kept productive beta chains. A single entry per CDR3 protein holds the most common genes and DNA from its merged rows. The V and J calls reflect TCRdb's pipeline rather than the authors' work. The sample table shows approximately 220,000 distinct CDR3 sequences, and about 17% are seen once. The top ten clonotypes cover about 44% of the sample. As regards this clonotype: What this receptor recognizes is not known. No quality values exist for individual bases; no much larger clone is one base distant.

The germline V and J ends show losses of 6 bases and 2 bases respectively, and no gene match explains 10 bases of the junction. CDR3 length: 15 amino acids, cysteine to phenylalanine. The DNA shown is the 45-base CDR3, in frame from base 1. The germline V gene (reference sequence) specifies SEHNR as CDR1 and FQNEAQ as CDR2. The sequence was obtained from a male donor with ankylosing spondylitis. The sequence joins TRBV7-9 to TRBJ2-7; 7 bases in the junction line up with TRBD2. Sequenced: blood, either unsorted or a sorted T cell fraction (not recorded which). CDR3 reads: CASSPPGGPTYEQYF. The DNA reads TGTGCCAGCAGTCCCCCGGGGGGACCCACCTACGAGCAGTACTTC. With the portions outside the CDR3 filled from the reference TRBV7-9 and TRBJ2-7 genes, the complete variable region becomes DTGVSQNPRHKITKRGQNVTFRCDPISEHNRLYWYRQTLGQGPEFLTYFQNEAQLEKSRLLSDRFSAERPKGSFSTLEIQRTEQGDSAMYLCASSPPGGPTYEQYFGPGTRLTVT.